These 27 T cell receptor beta chains were sequenced from one sample in a study of PD-1 blockade in classical Hodgkin lymphoma. Every patient experienced relapse after autologous stem cell transplantation, and brentuximab vedotin exposure varied. Some clones are missing from TCRdb's copy, which holds only in-frame ones; the method was immunoSEQ multiplex PCR. The sample has around 66,000 clones; about 64% are singletons. The sequencing here drew on peripheral blood mononuclear cells (PBMCs), taken before the second cycle of nivolumab. The receptors come from a human donor with classical Hodgkin lymphoma.

The chain combines TRBV5-4 with TRBJ1-2, with 7 bases lining up with TRBD1. V lost 4 bases, J lost 0 bases, and 6 bases stayed unmatched. CDR1 is SGHNT and CDR2 is YYREEE in the germline V gene (reference sequence). The CDR3 loop spans 15 amino acids. The DNA of the CDR3 is TGTGCCAGCAGCAATCCAGGGGGAGCTAACTATGGCTACACCTTC. It encodes CASSNPGGANYGYTF.

The genes are TRBV27 and TRBJ1-1; D uncertain. Germline V gene sequence: CDR1 MNHEY, CDR2 SMNVEV (reference sequence). V lost 6 bases, J lost 5 bases, and 16 bases lay in between. The CDR3 is 14 residues long. The CDR3 nucleotides are TGTGCCAGCAGGGATGGTCACGGGAGGACTGAAGCTTTCTTT. Translating it yields CASRDGHGRTEAFF.

V usage is TRBV6-6 and J usage is TRBJ1-3; 7 nucleotides line up with TRBD1. The trim removed 8 bases at V and 0 bases at J, leaving 7 bases unmatched. The CDR3 runs 15 residues. Germline CDR1 is MNHNY and CDR2 is SVGAGI (reference sequence). DNA for the CDR3: TGTGCCAGCTGTACAGGGGTCTACTCTGGAAACACCATATATTTT. Translation: CASCTGVYSGNTIYF.

CDR3 amino acids: CASSFRSGGAQNEQFF. As DNA, the CDR3 is TGTGCCAGCAGTTTCAGAAGCGGGGGGGCCCAAAATGAGCAGTTCTTC. The chain has TRBV27 and TRBJ2-1, with TRBD2 identical over 10 bases. The CDR3 runs 16 residues. J gave up 7 bases and V 3 bases, and 9 bases lay outside the gene matches. Per the germline V gene, CDR1 is MNHEY and CDR2 is SMNVEV (reference sequence).

This chain uses TRBV19 with TRBJ1-1; 8 positions match TRBD1. The V gene's germline CDR1 is LNHDA and CDR2 SQIVND (reference sequence). J was trimmed by 5 bases and V by 7 bases; bases with no gene match: 12. This CDR3 is built from 15 residues. The CDR3 here is CASTGWRQGRTEAFF. CDR3 sequence (DNA): TGTGCCAGTACCGGCTGGAGACAGGGGAGGACTGAAGCTTTCTTT.

The chain is built from TRBV18 and TRBJ1-4; TRBD1 matches 11 bases. This CDR3 is 20 amino acids long. Trimming took 6 bases from V and 0 from J; bases not matched to a gene: 15. The germline V gene encodes CDR1 KGHSH and CDR2 LQKENI. The CDR3 bases are TGTGCCAGCTCGAAAAGCTGGGACAGGGGGGCAACTGCAACTAATGAAAAACTGTTTTTT. Encoded protein: CASSKSWDRGATATNEKLFF.

The chain couples TRBV5-1 to TRBJ2-2; D is possibly TRBD2 (7 bases). Germline assignment: CDR1 SGHRS and CDR2 YFSETQ. This CDR3 spans 16 amino acids. The germline V and J ends were trimmed by 3 bases and 0 bases, with 12 bases remaining between them. The CDR3 nucleotides read TGCGCCAGCAGCTGGTCGGGGGGCGCGAACACCGGGGAGCTGTTTTTT. Translation gives CASSWSGGANTGELFF.

This clone was observed a single time. V gene TRBV9 combines with J gene TRBJ2-7; a possible D gene is TRBD2 (6 bases). This CDR3 is 15 amino acids long. The V end lost 5 bases, the J end lost 4 bases, and 19 bases lay between the germline ends. Germline lookup yields CDR1 SGDLS and CDR2 YYNGEE. This CDR3 reads CASSRNGEVAYEQYF. The CDR3, as DNA: TGTGCCAGCAGTCGAAACGGGGAGGTTGCTTACGAGCAGTACTTC.

The DNA for the CDR3 is TGTGCCAGCAGCTTACCAGACAGGGCCCACGAGCAGTACTTC. Translating it yields CASSLPDRAHEQYF. The chain combines TRBV7-2 with TRBJ2-7, with TRBD1 identical over 7 bases. The CDR3 contains 14 residues. Germline loops: CDR1 SGHTA, CDR2 FQGNSA. Germline trimming cut 2 bases from V and 5 bases from J; bases unmatched to any gene: 6.

V usage is TRBV6-4 and J usage is TRBJ1-1, with D tentatively TRBD1 (6 bases). CDR3 length equals 15 residues. V gave up 6 bases and J gave up 1 base, with 15 bases separating them. Germline CDR1 and CDR2: MRHNA and SNTAGT. Here the CDR3 DNA reads TGTGCCAGCAGGAAGGAACAGGGCGCGAACACTGAAGCTTTCTTT. It codes for CASRKEQGANTEAFF.

V gene TRBV7-2 combines with J gene TRBJ1-1; D might be TRBD1 (5 bases). The CDR3 consists of 15 residues. V was cut by 1 base and J by 4 bases, with 13 bases left in between. Germline V CDR1 and CDR2: SGHTA, FQGNSA. In DNA form, the CDR3 reads TGTGCCAGCAGCTTAGTATGGGGGGTGGGCACTGAAGCTTTCTTT. It encodes CASSLVWGVGTEAFF. Full variable domain (missing parts from reference TRBV7-2 and TRBJ1-1): GAGVSQSPSNKVTEKGKDVELRCDPISGHTALYWYRQSLGQGLEFLIYFQGNSAPDKSGLPSDRFSAERTGGSVSTLTIQRTQQEDSAVYLCASSLVWGVGTEAFFGQGTRLTVV.

This chain connects TRBV6-5 to TRBJ1-5; tentatively, D is TRBD1 (6 bases). CDR3 length equals 13 residues. V was cut by 4 bases and J by 6 bases, with 10 bases left in between. The V gene's germline CDR1 is MNHEY and CDR2 SVGAGI. In nucleotides, the CDR3 is TGTGCCAGCAGTTTGGGCAGGGGTCAGCCCCAGCATTTT. Encoded protein: CASSLGRGQPQHF.

The chain links TRBV5-5 to TRBJ2-1; D not certain. CDR1 and CDR2 from the germline V gene are SGHKS and YYEKEE (reference sequence). The CDR3 spans 14 residues. Trimming pared 2 bases from V and 1 base from J, leaving 7 bases between. CDR3 in DNA: TGTGCCAGCAGCTTATTAGGATCCTACAATGAGCAGTTCTTC. Residues: CASSLLGSYNEQFF.

The chain has TRBV19 and TRBJ1-6; 11 bases are shared with TRBD1. Trimming at V came to 8 bases and at J to 6 bases, leaving 3 bases not matched to a gene. The length of the CDR3 is 14 residues. CDR1 is LNHDA and CDR2 is SQIVND in the germline V gene (reference sequence). CDR3 sequence: CASWDRGANSPLHF. In nucleotides, the CDR3 is TGTGCCAGTTGGGACAGGGGGGCTAATTCACCCCTCCACTTT.

The V and J genes are TRBV5-7 and TRBJ2-7; D unresolved. TRBV5-7 is flagged as an ORF with uncertain function. CDR3 length: 13 residues. The ends were cut back, 5 bases at V and 2 bases at J, with 11 bases in the middle. CDR3 loop: CASSDDTTYEQYF. In DNA, the CDR3 is TGTGCCAGCAGTGACGACACTACCTACGAGCAGTACTTC.

The CDR3 bases are TGTGCCAGCAGCCAAGGTGGCGGGGTTAACTATGGCTACACCTTC. Translating it yields CASSQGGGVNYGYTF. This chain joins TRBV4-2 and TRBJ1-2, with D unresolved. The CDR3 is made up of 15 amino acids. Germline assignment: CDR1 LGHNA and CDR2 YNFKEQ. V was pared by 1 base and J by 1 base, with 10 bases between.

This clone was detected only a few times. The chain couples TRBV7-8 to TRBJ2-1; 13 bases are a match to TRBD2. V gave up 2 bases and J gave up 7 bases; unmatched junction bases: 14. This CDR3 has 19 amino acids. Germline CDR1 is SGHVS and CDR2 is FQNEAQ. The CDR3: CASSLHFSPGTSGVNEQFF. The CDR3 nucleotides are TGTGCCAGCAGCTTACATTTTTCACCCGGGACTAGCGGGGTGAATGAGCAGTTCTTC.

V usage is TRBV9 and J usage is TRBJ2-7; D may be TRBD2 (5 bases). CDR1 and CDR2 (germline): SGDLS, YYNGEE. The CDR3 has 14 residues. V shed 0 bases and J shed 0 bases, with 7 bases lying between them. CDR3 sequence (DNA): TGTGCCAGCAGCGTAGGTGGGAGCTCCTACGAGCAGTACTTC. Amino acids: CASSVGGSSYEQYF.

The chain uses TRBV28 and TRBJ2-5, with D possibly matching TRBD1 (5 bases). Trimming took off 6 bases at V and 1 base at J, with 15 bases between the two ends. This CDR3 region has 15 residues. Germline CDR1 and CDR2: MDHEN and SYDVKM. The CDR3 DNA sequence: TGTGCCAGCAGCCCGAGTCCAGGGCCCCAAGAGACCCAGTACTTC. This encodes CASSPSPGPQETQYF.

This chain uses TRBV7-2 with TRBJ2-1; TRBD2 might be the D (5 bases). Germline lookup yields CDR1 SGHTA and CDR2 FQGNSA. V was shortened by 8 bases and J by 9 bases, with 23 bases between the two germline ends. There are 15 residues in the CDR3. The CDR3 DNA sequence: TGTGCCAGCCGTATTGGCGGCACCGGGGTACGTGAGCAGTTCTTC. The encoded protein is CASRIGGTGVREQFF.

The V and J genes are TRBV14 and TRBJ1-3; a weak D match, TRBD1 (5 bases). This CDR3 region has 16 residues. CDR1 is SGHDN and CDR2 is FVKESK in the germline V gene. Trimming cost V 4 bases and J 2 bases, with 15 bases left between them. Here the CDR3 DNA reads TGTGCCAGCAGCCTCCTCCGAAGGGGAACTGGAAACACCATATATTTT. Translating it yields CASSLLRRGTGNTIYF.

This clone occurred a few times. The V call is TRBV7-9, the J call TRBJ1-1, with a possible D match to TRBD1 (6 bases). The CDR3 totals 9 residues. The germline V gene has CDR1 SEHNR and CDR2 FQNEAQ (reference sequence). V lost 8 bases to trimming and J lost 11 bases, with 9 bases between them. CDR3 bases: TGTGCCAGCCCGAGGGGGGCTTTCTTT. Translated, it gives CASPRGAFF.

The genes are TRBV5-1 and TRBJ2-7; no definite D call. From germline, CDR1 is SGHRS and CDR2 YFSETQ. The CDR3 runs 15 residues. V lost 0 bases and J lost 3, with 13 bases in between. CDR3 region: CASSLESPALYEQYF. The CDR3 DNA sequence: TGCGCCAGCAGCTTGGAGTCGCCGGCCCTCTACGAGCAGTACTTC.

The V call is TRBV29-1, the J call TRBJ1-2, with D perhaps matching TRBD1 (5 bases). The germline V gene encodes CDR1 SQVTM and CDR2 ANQGSEA. Trimming removed 8 bases at V and 7 bases at J, with 17 bases between. This CDR3 is 12 amino acids long. Here the CDR3 DNA reads TGCAGCTCCGGGGCTCAGGGACGTGGCTACACCTTC. Translation: CSSGAQGRGYTF.

This clone showed up just once. The chain is built from TRBV29-1 and TRBJ2-7; tentatively, D is TRBD1 (5 bases). V was shortened by 6 bases and J by 0 bases, with 9 bases between the two germline ends. CDR3 length equals 12 residues. Germline values: CDR1 SQVTM, CDR2 ANQGSEA. CDR3 sequence (DNA): TGCAGCGTCTCAGACAGCTCCTACGAGCAGTACTTC. It translates to CSVSDSSYEQYF.

The rearrangement joins TRBV6-6 to TRBJ1-2, with D perhaps matching TRBD1 (6 bases). This CDR3 has 15 amino acids. V dropped 4 bases and J dropped 0 bases, with 12 bases sitting between them. Per the germline V gene, CDR1 is MNHNY and CDR2 is SVGAGI (reference sequence). This chain's CDR3 is CASSSPTGSNYGYTF. The CDR3 DNA reads as TGTGCCAGCAGTTCTCCGACAGGCTCTAACTATGGCTACACCTTC.

This clone was seen only a few times. The chain employs TRBV5-1 and TRBJ2-5; maybe TRBD1 (6 bases). Germline CDR1 SGHRS, CDR2 YFSETQ. This CDR3 has 16 residues. Trimming pared 4 bases from V and 4 bases from J, leaving 20 bases between. CDR3 in amino acids: CASSPMAAGAGETQYF. For the CDR3, the DNA is TGCGCCAGCAGCCCGATGGCGGCAGGGGCCGGAGAGACCCAGTACTTC.